These 12 T cell receptor beta chains were sequenced from one sample in a study of cytomegalovirus exposure and HLA in healthy donors. Sequencing was performed with immunoSEQ multiplex PCR; in TCRdb, only in-frame clones are kept and a portion is missing. The sample holds around 250,000 clones, 90% seen once. The specimen sequenced was PBMCs. These receptors all stem from a woman younger than 30 in good health and CMV-seronegative.

The chain recombines TRBV5-6 with TRBJ2-5; TRBD2 matches at 13 bases. CDR3 length: 15 residues. V was pared by 2 bases and J by 5 bases, with 3 bases of the junction left unmatched. Germline CDR1 SGHDT, CDR2 YYEEEE. CDR3 nucleotides: TGTGCCAGCAGCTTACTAGCGGGGGGGCAGGAGACCCAGTACTTC. Its translation is CASSLLAGGQETQYF. Full variable domain (outside the CDR3, taken from reference TRBV5-6 and TRBJ2-5): DAGVTQSPTHLIKTRGQQVTLRCSPKSGHDTVSWYQQALGQGPQFIFQYYEEEERQRGNFPDRFSGHQFPNYSSELNVNALLLGDSALYLCASSLLAGGQETQYFGPGTRLLVL.

The V call is TRBV6-1, the J call TRBJ2-3; TRBD1 aligns across 8 bases. The CDR3 extends over 15 amino acids. Trimming took 4 bases from V and 3 from J; bases not matched to a gene: 6. Looked up from germline, CDR1 is MNHNS and CDR2 is SASEGT. CDR3 region: CASSVQGDKTDTQYF. The DNA of the CDR3 is TGTGCCAGCAGTGTACAGGGGGACAAAACAGATACGCAGTATTTT.

The J gene is TRBJ2-1, the V gene TRBV4-3, with a possible D match to TRBD2 (5 bases). The CDR3 is 14 amino acids. The germline V and J ends were trimmed by 2 bases and 7 bases, with 12 bases remaining between them. Germline V lookup: CDR1 LGHNA, CDR2 YSLEER. The DNA of the CDR3 is TGCGCCAGCAGCCAACGGGATGGTAGTAATGAGCAGTTCTTC. Encoded protein: CASSQRDGSNEQFF.

This clone was counted a single time. V gene TRBV2 combines with J gene TRBJ1-6, with a tentative D call TRBD1 (5 bases). The CDR3 spans 14 residues. The ends were cut back, 7 bases at V and 6 bases at J, with 13 bases in the middle. Per germline, CDR1 SNHLY and CDR2 FYNNEI. The CDR3 spells CASTGATRNSPLHF. The CDR3 nucleotides are TGTGCCAGCACTGGGGCTACCCGTAATTCACCCCTCCACTTT.

J is TRBJ2-2 and V is TRBV15; D remains ambiguous. Germline assignment: CDR1 LNHNV and CDR2 YYDKDF (reference sequence). CDR3 length: 15 amino acids. Trimming pared 6 bases from V and 0 bases from J, leaving 11 bases between. CDR3 region: CATSFSEANTGELFF. The CDR3 nucleotides read TGTGCCACCAGTTTTTCAGAAGCGAACACCGGGGAGCTGTTTTTT.

The V gene is TRBV4-2, the J gene TRBJ2-4; TRBD1 aligns across 7 bases. The germline CDR1 and CDR2 sequences are LGHNA and YNFKEQ. Losses at the gene ends were 3 bases for V and 3 bases for J; bases not matched to a gene: 2. The CDR3 consists of 14 residues. In DNA form, the CDR3 reads TGTGCCAGCAGCCATGGGGACAGCAAAAACATTCAGTACTTC. Residues: CASSHGDSKNIQYF.

V and J are TRBV6-5 and TRBJ2-4; D might be TRBD1 (8 bases). The CDR3 extends over 13 amino acids. The germline V gene has CDR1 MNHEY and CDR2 SVGAGI. The V and J ends lost 6 bases and 8 bases respectively, with 14 bases between them. CDR3 in DNA: TGTGCCAGCAGCAGGACAGGGAGGGACATTCAGTACTTC. As protein: CASSRTGRDIQYF.

CDR3 in amino acids: CASSIGGTAEGDTQYF. The DNA for the CDR3 is TGCGCCAGCAGCATAGGGGGGACAGCTGAGGGAGATACGCAGTATTTT. The chain combines TRBV5-1 with TRBJ2-3; possibly TRBD1 for D (7 bases). Trimming took 4 bases from V and 5 from J, leaving 20 bases between them. In germline, CDR1 is SGHRS, CDR2 YFSETQ. The CDR3 totals 16 residues.

The CDR3: CASSEYYRASSYEQYV. DNA of the CDR3: TGTGCCAGCAGTGAATATTACAGGGCGAGCTCCTACGAGCAGTACGTC. The chain joins TRBV6-1 to TRBJ2-7, with a tentative D call TRBD1 (6 bases). Trimming cost V 2 bases and J 0 bases, with 14 bases left between them. Germline lookup yields CDR1 MNHNS and CDR2 SASEGT. This CDR3 spans 16 amino acids.

The chain joins TRBV6-1 to TRBJ2-4, with 10 nucleotides matching TRBD1. The CDR3 length is 18 residues. The germline CDR1 and CDR2 sequences are MNHNS and SASEGT. The ends lost 2 bases at V and 0 bases at J; junction bases unmatched: 7. DNA of the CDR3: TGTGCCAGCAGTGAATATTGGGACAGGGGTCTAGCCAAAAACATTCAGTACTTC. As protein: CASSEYWDRGLAKNIQYF.

This chain connects TRBV27 to TRBJ2-5; possibly TRBD1 for D (6 bases). The V and J ends lost 4 bases and 0 bases respectively, with 18 bases between them. The CDR3 has 17 amino acids. Per the germline V gene, CDR1 is MNHEY and CDR2 is SMNVEV (reference sequence). In DNA, the CDR3 is TGTGCCAGCAGTTCACGTCCCGGGACATGGTACCAAGAGACCCAGTACTTC. Its translation: CASSSRPGTWYQETQYF.

This clone was counted between two and nine times. The V gene is TRBV6-1, the J gene TRBJ2-7; 7 positions match TRBD1. The CDR3 has 12 residues. The germline V gene has CDR1 MNHNS and CDR2 SASEGT. V lost 4 bases, J lost 9 bases, and 6 bases stayed unmatched. The CDR3 DNA reads as TGTGCCAGCAGTGCCACAGGGGTACGGCAGTACGTC. Amino acid sequence: CASSATGVRQYV.